The sequence of this TCR beta chain was determined in a study of early T cells in non-severe SARS-CoV-2 infection. Looking at the study overall: The study sequenced bulk RNA from unsorted whole blood, with chains unpaired.

Researchers tagged individual cDNA molecules with unique molecular identifiers. From the 5' RACE reads, TCRdb called clonotypes with MiXCR, one entry per CDR3 protein. The repertoire has roughly 50,000 distinct CDR3 sequences, roughly 7.8% of them found once; the top ten carry roughly a tenth. Trimming took 4 bases from V and 3 from J; bases not matched to a gene: 8. This CDR3 is built from 16 residues. Germline loops: CDR1 SEHNR, CDR2 FQNEAQ (reference sequence). As to this clonotype: Its antigen is not identified.

The study, taken as a whole, reports: VDJdb-based annotation leaned toward anti-spike CD8 responses and missed private and CD4 specificities.

The clonotype comes from an adult who was a healthcare worker with PCR-confirmed SARS-CoV-2 infection or an uninfected control (not recorded which). Sequences were derived from whole blood, sampled at baseline. This sequence joins TRBV7-9 and TRBJ2-1; 8 bases are a match to TRBD2. In nucleotides, the CDR3 is TGTGCCAGCAGCTATAGCGGGACGCCCGTCTACAATGAGCAGTTCTTC. Its translation is CASSYSGTPVYNEQFF.